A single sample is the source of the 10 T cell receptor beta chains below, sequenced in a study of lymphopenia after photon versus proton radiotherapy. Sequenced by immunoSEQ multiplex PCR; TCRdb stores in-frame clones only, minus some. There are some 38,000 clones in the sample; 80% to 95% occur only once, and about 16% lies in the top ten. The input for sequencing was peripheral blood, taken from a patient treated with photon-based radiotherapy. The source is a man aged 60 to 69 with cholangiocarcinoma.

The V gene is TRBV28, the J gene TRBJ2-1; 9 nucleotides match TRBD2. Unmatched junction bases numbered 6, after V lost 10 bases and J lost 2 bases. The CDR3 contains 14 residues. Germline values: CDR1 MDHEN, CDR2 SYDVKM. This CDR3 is CAIDRGGAYNEQFF. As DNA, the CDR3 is TGTGCCATCGATCGCGGGGGGGCCTACAATGAGCAGTTCTTC.

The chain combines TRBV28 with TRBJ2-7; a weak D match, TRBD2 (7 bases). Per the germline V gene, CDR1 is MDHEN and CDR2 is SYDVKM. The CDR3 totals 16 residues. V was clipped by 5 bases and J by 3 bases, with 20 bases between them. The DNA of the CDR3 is TGTGCCAGCAGTCCCCACACGGGGGGCGGCTTCTACGAGCAGTACTTC. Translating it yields CASSPHTGGGFYEQYF.

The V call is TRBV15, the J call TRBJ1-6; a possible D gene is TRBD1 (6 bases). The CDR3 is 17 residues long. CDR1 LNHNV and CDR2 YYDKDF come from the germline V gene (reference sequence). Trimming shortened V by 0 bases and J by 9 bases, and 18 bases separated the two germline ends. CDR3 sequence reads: CATSREYPRGIGSPLHF. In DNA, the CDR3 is TGTGCCACCAGCAGAGAATATCCCAGGGGAATCGGTTCACCCCTCCACTTT.

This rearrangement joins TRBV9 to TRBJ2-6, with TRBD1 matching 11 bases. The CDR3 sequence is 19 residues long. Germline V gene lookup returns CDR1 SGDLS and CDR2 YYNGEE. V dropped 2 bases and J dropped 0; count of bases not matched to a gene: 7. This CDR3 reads CASSVGQGAVSSGANVLTF. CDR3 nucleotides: TGTGCCAGCAGCGTCGGACAGGGGGCTGTCAGCTCTGGGGCCAACGTCCTGACTTTC. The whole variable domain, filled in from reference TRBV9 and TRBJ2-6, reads DSGVTQTPKHLITATGQRVTLRCSPRSGDLSVYWYQQSLDQGLQFLIQYYNGEERAKGNILERFSAQQFPDLHSELNLSSLELGDSALYFCASSVGQGAVSSGANVLTFGAGSRLTVL.

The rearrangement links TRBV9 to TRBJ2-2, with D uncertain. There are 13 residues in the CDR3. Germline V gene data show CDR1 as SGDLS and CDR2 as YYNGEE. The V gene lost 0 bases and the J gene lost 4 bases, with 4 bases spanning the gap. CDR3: CASSVVSTGELFF. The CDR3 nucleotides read TGTGCCAGCAGCGTAGTTAGCACCGGGGAGCTGTTTTTT.

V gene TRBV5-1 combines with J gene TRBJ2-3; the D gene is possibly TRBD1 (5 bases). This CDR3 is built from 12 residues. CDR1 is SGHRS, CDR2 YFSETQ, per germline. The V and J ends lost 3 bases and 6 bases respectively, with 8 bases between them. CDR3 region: CASSYRQDTQYF. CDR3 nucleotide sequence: TGCGCCAGCAGCTATAGACAGGATACGCAGTATTTT.

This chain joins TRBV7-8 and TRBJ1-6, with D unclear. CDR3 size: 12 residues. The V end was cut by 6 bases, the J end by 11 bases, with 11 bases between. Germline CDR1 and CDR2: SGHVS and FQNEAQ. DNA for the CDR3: TGTGCCAGCAGGGAGGGAAATACACCCCTCCACTTT. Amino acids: CASREGNTPLHF.

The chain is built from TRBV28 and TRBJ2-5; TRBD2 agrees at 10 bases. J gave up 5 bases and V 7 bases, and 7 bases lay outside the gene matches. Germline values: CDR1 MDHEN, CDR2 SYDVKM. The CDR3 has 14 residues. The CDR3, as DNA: TGTGCCAGCATTAAGCGGGAGGGCCAGGAGACCCAGTACTTC. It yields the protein CASIKREGQETQYF.

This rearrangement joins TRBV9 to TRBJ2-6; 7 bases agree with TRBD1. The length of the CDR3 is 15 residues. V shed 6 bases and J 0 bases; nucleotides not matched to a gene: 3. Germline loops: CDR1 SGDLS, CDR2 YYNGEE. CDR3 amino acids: CASTGQISGANVLTF. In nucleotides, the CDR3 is TGTGCCAGCACGGGACAGATCTCTGGGGCCAACGTCCTGACTTTC.

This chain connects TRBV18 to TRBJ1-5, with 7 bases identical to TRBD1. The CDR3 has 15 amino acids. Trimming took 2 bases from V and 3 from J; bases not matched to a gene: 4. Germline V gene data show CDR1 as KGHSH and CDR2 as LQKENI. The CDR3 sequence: CASSPETGLNQPQHF. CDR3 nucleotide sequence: TGTGCCAGCTCACCAGAGACAGGGCTCAATCAGCCCCAGCATTTT.